The clone carrying this T cell receptor beta chain was observed many times. Its antigen is currently unknown. The V end was cut by 2 bases, the J end by 6 bases, with 4 bases between. CDR3 size: 10 residues. CDR1 is GTSNPN, CDR2 SVGIG, per germline (reference sequence). The data belong to a study of breast tumors, draining lymph nodes, adjacent tissues. Study conclusions and caveats: Luminal-like breast cancer showed significantly higher tumor–nontumor repertoire similarity than basal-like.

The lymph nodes were axillary draining lymph nodes from breast cancer patients. TCRdb re-derived calls from the multiplex PCR reads in MiXCR, one entry per CDR3 protein. The top ten hold 1.4% of the sample, which has around 230,000 distinct CDR3 sequences, roughly 32% seen once. This chain joins TRBV30 and TRBJ2-5; no clear D. The sample comprised axillary lymph node tissue. The receptor was isolated from a female donor with breast cancer. Some clones in this sample may be carry-over from other donors' samples. This chain's CDR3 is CAWSIKTQYF. The CDR3 DNA reads TGTGCCTGGAGTATTAAGACCCAGTACTTC.